One and the same sample provided the 22 T cell receptor beta chains below, sequenced in a study of blood T cell repertoires in COVID-19. Only in-frame clones appear in the TCRdb table, and some are missing; sequencing was by immunoSEQ multiplex PCR. This table has 250,000 to 300,000 clones, approximately 91% appearing once. Sample: peripheral blood. These receptors were collected from a woman in her twenties or thirties with COVID-19, enrolled during active disease.

This clone is a singleton in its sample. V gene TRBV28 combines with J gene TRBJ1-4; 9 bases are a match to TRBD1. The trim removed 5 bases at V and 8 bases at J, leaving 9 bases unmatched. The CDR3 sequence is 15 residues long. In germline, CDR1 is MDHEN, CDR2 SYDVKM. The chain's CDR3 is CASSRTDRGGEKLFF. CDR3 DNA: TGTGCCAGCAGTCGCACGGACAGGGGAGGAGAAAAACTGTTTTTT.

This chain's CDR3 is CASSLGTGGASTEAFF. The CDR3 nucleotides read TGTGCCAGTAGTCTTGGGACAGGGGGCGCGAGTACTGAAGCTTTCTTT. This chain links TRBV19 with TRBJ1-1, with 12 bases lining up with TRBD1. Looked up from germline, CDR1 is LNHDA and CDR2 is SQIVND (reference sequence). V shed 5 bases, J shed 5 bases, and the junction held 9 bases outside the gene matches. This CDR3 is 16 amino acids long.

This chain uses TRBV24-1 with TRBJ2-7; TRBD1 aligns across 8 bases. V lost 4 bases and J lost 8; bases outside the gene matches: 6. The CDR3 length is 13 residues. Germline V gene lookup returns CDR1 KGHDR and CDR2 SFDVKD. This CDR3 is CATSEGGQAKQYF. The CDR3 DNA follows: TGTGCCACCAGTGAGGGGGGACAGGCAAAGCAGTACTTC.

This clone came up once. The chain is built from TRBV4-2 and TRBJ2-3; TRBD1 agrees at 10 bases. V gave up 3 bases and J gave up 4 bases; unmatched junction bases: 4. This CDR3 contains 15 residues. Germline CDR1 and CDR2: LGHNA and YNFKEQ. This CDR3 is CASSHGTGVADTQYF. For the CDR3, the DNA is TGTGCCAGCAGCCACGGGACAGGGGTAGCAGATACGCAGTATTTT.

The V call is TRBV4-1, the J call TRBJ2-2, with 9 bases aligning to TRBD1. The CDR3 is 15 amino acids. After removal of 4 bases from V and 6 bases from J, the junction contained 6 bases not matched to a gene. CDR1 is MGHRA, CDR2 YSYEKL, per germline. In DNA, the CDR3 is TGCGCCAGCAGCCCAACAGGGGGCTCAGCCGGGGAGCTGTTTTTT. Translation gives CASSPTGGSAGELFF.

The chain uses TRBV6-2 or TRBV6-3 and TRBJ1-4; D gene unclear. V was pared by 2 bases and J by 8 bases, with 18 bases between. This CDR3 is built from 16 residues. CDR1 and CDR2 from the germline V gene are MNHEY and SVGEGT. In nucleotides, the CDR3 is TGTGCCAGCAGTTACAGGGAGAGTGCAGAAGGGGAAAAACTGTTTTTT. This translates into CASSYRESAEGEKLFF.

This clone turned up a few times. This chain connects TRBV5-6 to TRBJ1-2; TRBD1 matches at 8 bases. Germline trimming cut 3 bases from V and 6 bases from J; bases unmatched to any gene: 4. From germline, CDR1 is SGHDT and CDR2 YYEEEE. This CDR3 has 13 amino acids. The CDR3 loop is CASSSPTGDGYTF. The CDR3 nucleotides read TGTGCCAGCAGCTCACCGACAGGGGATGGCTACACCTTC.

Turning to this clone: The same CDR3 also results from other DNA sequences found in this sample. V and J are TRBV5-6 and TRBJ2-7, with D possibly being TRBD2 (5 bases). V shed 1 base and J shed 4 bases, with 6 bases lying between them. Looked up from germline, CDR1 is SGHDT and CDR2 is YYEEEE. The CDR3 runs to 12 residues. CDR3 bases: TGTGCCAGCAGCTTGAGAGGGTACGAGCAGTACTTC. Its translation is CASSLRGYEQYF.

The chain has TRBV18 and TRBJ2-7; 12 positions match TRBD1. CDR1 KGHSH and CDR2 LQKENI come from the germline V gene. This CDR3 contains 14 residues. V lost 6 bases and J lost 6; bases outside the gene matches: 6. CDR3 nucleotides: TGTGCCAGCTCTCCGGGACAGGGGGCTTTCGAGCAGTACTTC. This sequence encodes CASSPGQGAFEQYF.

This chain joins TRBV27 and TRBJ1-6, with 8 bases matching TRBD1. CDR3 length: 16 residues. Germline V lookup: CDR1 MNHEY, CDR2 SMNVEV (reference sequence). J was trimmed by 2 bases and V by 5 bases; bases with no gene match: 5. CDR3 in DNA: TGTGCCAGCAGTCGGACAGGGATCACCTATAATTCACCCCTCCACTTT. The encoded protein is CASSRTGITYNSPLHF.

J is TRBJ2-7 and V is TRBV5-4, with D unclear. Looked up from germline, CDR1 is SGHNT and CDR2 is YYREEE (reference sequence). V was clipped by 0 bases and J by 5 bases, with 6 bases between them. This CDR3 has 12 amino acids. This CDR3 is CASSLVRDEQYF. As DNA, the CDR3 is TGTGCCAGCAGCTTGGTCCGGGACGAGCAGTACTTC.

This CDR3 reads CASSFYRTGSQEQYF. The CDR3 DNA sequence: TGTGCCAGCAGCTTTTACCGGACAGGATCTCAAGAGCAGTACTTC. The chain employs TRBV5-5 and TRBJ2-7; TRBD1 agrees at 7 bases. The CDR3 extends over 15 amino acids. V dropped 2 bases and J dropped 7; count of bases not matched to a gene: 12. Looked up from germline, CDR1 is SGHKS and CDR2 is YYEKEE (reference sequence).

The chain joins TRBV6-5 to TRBJ1-2; TRBD1 aligns across 8 bases. V was clipped by 8 bases and J by 6 bases; unmatched bases: 8. Germline values: CDR1 MNHEY, CDR2 SVGAGI. The CDR3 covers 13 residues. The CDR3 DNA sequence: TGTGCCAGCGTCCGGGACAGGTTAGATGGCTACACCTTC. Protein product: CASVRDRLDGYTF.

The table lists this clone with a count of one. This rearrangement joins TRBV28 to TRBJ2-7, with a possible D match to TRBD1 (6 bases). The CDR3 consists of 12 residues. V gave up 8 bases and J gave up 6 bases, with 14 bases separating them. Germline CDR1 is MDHEN and CDR2 is SYDVKM. The CDR3 DNA sequence: TGTGCCAGCGGAGTTCTAGGGGGCGAGCAGTACTTC. This sequence encodes CASGVLGGEQYF.

The CDR3 bases are TGTGCCACCCTACGGACTAGCGCTTTTCCAGATACGCAGTATTTT. This encodes CATLRTSAFPDTQYF. This chain links TRBV7-9 with TRBJ2-3, with TRBD2 matching over 9 bases. The CDR3 spans 15 residues. CDR1 and CDR2 (germline): SEHNR, FQNEAQ (reference sequence). Germline trimming cut 10 bases from V and 4 bases from J; bases unmatched to any gene: 12.

V gene TRBV28 combines with J gene TRBJ2-7; 8 bases are a match to TRBD1. Germline CDR1 reads MDHEN; CDR2 reads SYDVKM. The CDR3 has 13 amino acids. The J segment lost 3 bases and the V segment lost 4 bases, leaving 2 bases of the junction unmatched. CDR3 amino acids: CASSSGQGYEQYF. The CDR3 nucleotides read TGTGCCAGCAGTTCAGGACAGGGCTACGAGCAGTACTTC.

CDR3: CASSFSRGRTEAFF. CDR3 bases: TGTGCCAGCAGTTTCTCCAGGGGCAGGACTGAAGCTTTCTTT. The rearrangement joins TRBV28 to TRBJ1-1; D possibly corresponds to TRBD1 (6 bases). Germline V CDR1 and CDR2: MDHEN, SYDVKM. Trimming cost V 3 bases and J 5 bases, with 13 bases left between them. CDR3 length: 14 residues.

The rearrangement links TRBV5-5 to TRBJ2-7; TRBD1 might be the D (5 bases). Per germline, CDR1 SGHKS and CDR2 YYEKEE (reference sequence). Between the trimmed V and J ends, which lost 0 bases and 1 base, there was a span of 11 bases. The CDR3 totals 15 residues. The CDR3: CASSLGPTESYEQYF. The DNA of the CDR3 is TGTGCCAGCAGCTTGGGACCGACAGAGTCCTACGAGCAGTACTTC.

The chain recombines TRBV10-3 with TRBJ1-1; the D is unclear. The CDR3 has 13 amino acids. V lost 4 bases to trimming and J lost 4 bases, with 10 bases between them. Germline-derived CDR1 and CDR2 are ENHRY and SYGVKD. For the CDR3, the DNA is TGTGCCATCAGTGTCTCAGGAGGCACTGAAGCTTTCTTT. It specifies CAISVSGGTEAFF.

The chain employs TRBV4-1 and TRBJ1-5; TRBD1 agrees at 10 bases. From germline, CDR1 is MGHRA and CDR2 YSYEKL. This CDR3 is 16 amino acids long. The junction had 5 bases not matched to a gene; V was cut back by 4 bases and J by 2 bases. Here the CDR3 DNA reads TGCGCCAGCAGCCGAATGACAGGGGGCGGCAATCAGCCCCAGCATTTT. This gives the protein CASSRMTGGGNQPQHF.

The V call is TRBV28, the J call TRBJ2-3, with a weak D call TRBD1 (6 bases). The CDR3 has 13 amino acids. CDR1 and CDR2 (germline): MDHEN, SYDVKM. V dropped 4 bases and J dropped 3 bases, with 8 bases sitting between them. CDR3 residues: CASSSGTTDTQYF. CDR3 bases: TGTGCCAGCAGTTCCGGGACAACAGATACGCAGTATTTT.

This clone was picked up one time. This chain links TRBV7-8 with TRBJ2-2, with 11 bases lining up with TRBD2. With 5 bases clipped from V and 5 bases from J, the junction kept 7 bases outside the gene matches. CDR1 is SGHVS and CDR2 is FQNEAQ in the germline V gene. This CDR3 has 16 amino acids. CDR3 sequence reads: CASSRLTSGITGELFF. The CDR3, as DNA: TGTGCCAGCAGCCGACTGACTAGCGGGATAACCGGGGAGCTGTTTTTT.